This T cell receptor (beta chain) was found in a study of OX40 agonist ivuxolimab in advanced cancers. Notes on the study in general: On average, CD8+ T cells had more expanded clones than CD4+. Relatively little clonal expansion, among the lowest observed, appeared in partial responders at 0.1-3.0 mg/kg.

This CDR3 comprises 14 residues. The ends were cut back, 4 bases at V and 3 bases at J, with 11 bases in the middle. The V gene's germline CDR1 is SGHRS and CDR2 YFSETQ. The method was immunoSEQ multiplex PCR; TCRdb's version includes in-frame clones alone and lacks a portion of them. The data show tens of thousands of clones, with about 81% seen just once and about 5% held by the top ten. A remark on this clone: Its antigen is currently unknown.

The clonotype comes from an adult with an advanced solid tumor such as melanoma, head and neck, liver or kidney cancer. Here the sequenced sample was CD4+ or CD8+ T cells sorted from blood, taken in a trial of the OX40 agonist ivuxolimab. The chain carries TRBV5-1 and TRBJ1-3, with D possibly being TRBD1 (5 bases). The CDR3 sequence is CASSAGTFGNTIYF. CDR3 coding DNA: TGCGCCAGCAGCGCCGGGACCTTTGGAAACACCATATATTTT.